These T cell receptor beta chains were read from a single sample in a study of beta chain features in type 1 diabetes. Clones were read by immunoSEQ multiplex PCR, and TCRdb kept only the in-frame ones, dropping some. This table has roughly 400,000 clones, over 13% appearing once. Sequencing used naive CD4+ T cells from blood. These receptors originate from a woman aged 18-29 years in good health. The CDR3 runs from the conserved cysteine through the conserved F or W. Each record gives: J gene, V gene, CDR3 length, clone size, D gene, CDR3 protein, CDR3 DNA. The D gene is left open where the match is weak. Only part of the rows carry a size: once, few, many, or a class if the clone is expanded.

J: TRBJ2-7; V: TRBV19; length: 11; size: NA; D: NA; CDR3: CASSSYHEQYF; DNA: TGTGCCAGTAGTTCCTACCACGAGCAGTACTTC
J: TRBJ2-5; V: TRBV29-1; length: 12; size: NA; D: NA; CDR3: CSVERESGTQYF; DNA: TGCAGCGTTGAACGGGAGAGCGGGACCCAGTACTTC
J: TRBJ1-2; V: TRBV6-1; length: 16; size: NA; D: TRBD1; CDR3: CASSVSGGQNNYGYTF; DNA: TGTGCCAGCAGTGTCTCAGGGGGACAAAACAACTATGGCTACACCTTC
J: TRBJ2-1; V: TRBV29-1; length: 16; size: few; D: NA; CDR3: CSVEERGGGRYNEQFF; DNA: TGCAGCGTTGAGGAAAGAGGAGGGGGCCGCTACAATGAGCAGTTCTTC
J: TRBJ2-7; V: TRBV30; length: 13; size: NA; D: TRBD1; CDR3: CAWSEGTGLWQYF; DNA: TGTGCCTGGAGTGAAGGGACAGGCCTCTGGCAGTACTTC
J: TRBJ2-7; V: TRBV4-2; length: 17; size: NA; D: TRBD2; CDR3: CASSQEVRGDPPYEQYF; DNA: TGTGCCAGCAGCCAAGAAGTTCGGGGGGACCCACCCTACGAGCAGTACTTC
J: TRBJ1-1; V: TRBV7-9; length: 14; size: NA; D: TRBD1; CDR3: CASSFQGADTEAFF; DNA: TGTGCCAGCAGCTTTCAGGGGGCCGACACTGAAGCTTTCTTT
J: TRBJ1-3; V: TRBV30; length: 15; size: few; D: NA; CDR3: CAWSPFDATRNTIYF; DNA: TGTGCCTGGAGTCCTTTCGACGCTACTAGAAACACCATATATTTT
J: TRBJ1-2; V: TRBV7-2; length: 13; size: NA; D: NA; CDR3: CASSSRGNYGYTF; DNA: TGTGCCAGCAGCTCCAGGGGTAATTATGGCTACACCTTC
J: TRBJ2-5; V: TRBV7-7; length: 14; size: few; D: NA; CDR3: CASSSAGRGETQYF; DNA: TGTGCTAGCAGCTCTGCGGGAAGGGGAGAGACCCAGTACTTC
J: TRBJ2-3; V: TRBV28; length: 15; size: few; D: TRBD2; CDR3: CASSLPAGVGDTQYF; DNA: TGTGCCAGCAGTTTACCCGCGGGGGTTGGTGATACGCAGTATTTT
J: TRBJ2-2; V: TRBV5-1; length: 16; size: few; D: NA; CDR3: CASSPDRPSNTGELFF; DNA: TGCGCCAGCAGCCCTGACAGGCCCTCGAACACCGGGGAGCTGTTTTTT
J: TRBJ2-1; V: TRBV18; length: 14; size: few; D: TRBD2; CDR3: CASCQGGSVDEQFF; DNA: TGTGCCAGCTGCCAGGGCGGGAGCGTCGATGAGCAGTTCTTC
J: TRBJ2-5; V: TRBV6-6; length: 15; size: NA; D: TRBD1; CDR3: CASSYPDRSSETQYF; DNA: TGTGCCAGCAGTTACCCGGACAGGTCCAGCGAGACCCAGTACTTC
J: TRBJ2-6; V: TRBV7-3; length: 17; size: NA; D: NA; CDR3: CASSSRGTNSGANVLTF; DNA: TGTGCCAGCAGCTCCCGCGGCACGAACTCTGGGGCCAACGTCCTGACTTTC
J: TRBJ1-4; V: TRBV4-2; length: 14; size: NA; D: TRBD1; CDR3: CASSPRQGREKLFF; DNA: TGTGCCAGCAGCCCGCGACAGGGTCGGGAAAAACTGTTTTTT
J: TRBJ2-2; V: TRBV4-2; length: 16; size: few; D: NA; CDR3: CASSQERVGPTGELFF; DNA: TGTGCCAGCAGCCAAGAGAGGGTGGGCCCAACCGGGGAGCTGTTTTTT
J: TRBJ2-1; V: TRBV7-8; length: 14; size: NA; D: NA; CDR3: CASSEPTRGNEQFF; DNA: TGTGCCAGCAGCGAACCCACTAGAGGCAATGAGCAGTTCTTC
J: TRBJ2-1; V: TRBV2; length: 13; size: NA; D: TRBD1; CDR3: CASSADRYNEQFF; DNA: TGTGCCAGCAGTGCGGACAGGTACAATGAGCAGTTCTTC
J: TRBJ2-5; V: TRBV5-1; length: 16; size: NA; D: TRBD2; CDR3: CASSLSSGIRQETQYF; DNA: TGCGCCAGCAGCCTATCTAGCGGGATCAGACAAGAGACCCAGTACTTC
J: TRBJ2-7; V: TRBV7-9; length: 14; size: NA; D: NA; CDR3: CASRSLGRRGEQYF; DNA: TGTGCCAGCAGGTCCCTTGGCCGGCGAGGGGAGCAGTACTTC
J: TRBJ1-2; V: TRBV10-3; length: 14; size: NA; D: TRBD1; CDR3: CAIRGTGPNYGYTF; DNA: TGTGCCATCAGGGGGACAGGCCCAAACTATGGCTACACCTTC
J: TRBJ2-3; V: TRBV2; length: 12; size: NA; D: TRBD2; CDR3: CASSGRTQTQYF; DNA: TGTGCCAGCAGCGGGAGGACACAAACGCAGTATTTT
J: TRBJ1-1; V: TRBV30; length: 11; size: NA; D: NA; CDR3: CAWSRDTEAFF; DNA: TGTGCCTGGAGCCGGGACACTGAAGCTTTCTTT
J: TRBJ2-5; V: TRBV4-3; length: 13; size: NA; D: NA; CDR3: CASSQDPQETQYF; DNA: TGCGCCAGCAGCCAAGATCCACAAGAGACCCAGTACTTC
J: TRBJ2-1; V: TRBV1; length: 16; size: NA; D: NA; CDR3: CTSSQDLGTNHNEQFF; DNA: TGCACCAGCAGCCAAGATCTTGGAACTAACCACAATGAGCAGTTCTTC
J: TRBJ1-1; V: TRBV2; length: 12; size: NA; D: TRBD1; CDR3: CASNRQGTEAFF; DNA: TGTGCCAGCAACCGACAGGGCACTGAAGCTTTCTTT
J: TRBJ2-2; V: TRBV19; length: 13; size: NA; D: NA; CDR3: CASKLSNTGELFF; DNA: TGTGCCAGTAAGCTGTCGAACACCGGGGAGCTGTTTTTT
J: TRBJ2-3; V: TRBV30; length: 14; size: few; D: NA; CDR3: CAWTLGGSTDTQYF; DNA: TGTGCCTGGACGCTAGGCGGGAGCACAGATACGCAGTATTTT
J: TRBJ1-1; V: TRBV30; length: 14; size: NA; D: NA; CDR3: CACTGAGPNTEAFF; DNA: TGTGCCTGCACCGGGGCGGGGCCGAACACTGAAGCTTTCTTT
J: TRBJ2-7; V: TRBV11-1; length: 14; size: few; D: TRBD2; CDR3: CASSLSSGPYEQYF; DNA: TGTGCCAGCAGCTTGTCTAGCGGACCCTACGAGCAGTACTTC
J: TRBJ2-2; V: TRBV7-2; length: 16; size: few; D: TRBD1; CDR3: CASSSRGQGLAGELFF; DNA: TGTGCCAGCAGCTCTAGAGGACAGGGGCTGGCCGGGGAGCTGTTTTTT
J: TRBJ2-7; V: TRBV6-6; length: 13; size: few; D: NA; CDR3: CASSLGQPYEQYF; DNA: TGTGCCAGCAGTTTAGGACAACCCTACGAGCAGTACTTC
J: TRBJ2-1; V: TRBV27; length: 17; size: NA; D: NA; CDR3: CASSIEESSGGHNEQFF; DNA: TGTGCCAGCAGTATCGAAGAATCGAGTGGGGGCCACAATGAGCAGTTCTTC
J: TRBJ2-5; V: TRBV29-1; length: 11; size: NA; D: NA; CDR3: CSVALQETQYF; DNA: TGCAGCGTTGCCCTCCAAGAGACCCAGTACTTC
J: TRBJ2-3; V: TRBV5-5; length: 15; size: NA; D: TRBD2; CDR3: CASSSRTSGTDTQYF; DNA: TGTGCCAGCAGCTCGCGGACTAGCGGCACAGATACGCAGTATTTT
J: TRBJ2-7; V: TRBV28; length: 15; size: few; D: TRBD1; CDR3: CASTSPGQGTHEQYF; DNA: TGTGCCAGCACCTCTCCGGGACAGGGTACCCACGAGCAGTACTTC
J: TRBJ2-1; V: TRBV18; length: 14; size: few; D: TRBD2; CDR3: CASSVAGGPNEQFF; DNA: TGTGCCAGCTCTGTAGCGGGAGGGCCAAATGAGCAGTTCTTC
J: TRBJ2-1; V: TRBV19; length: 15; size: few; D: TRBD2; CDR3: CASSIRREGLNEQFF; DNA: TGTGCCAGTAGTATTCGTCGGGAGGGCCTCAATGAGCAGTTCTTC
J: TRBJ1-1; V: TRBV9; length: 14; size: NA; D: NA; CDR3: CASGRGGRTDEAFF; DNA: TGTGCCAGCGGGAGGGGGGGCAGGACCGATGAAGCTTTCTTT
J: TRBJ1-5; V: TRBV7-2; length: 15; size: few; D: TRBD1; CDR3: CASSFETGNNQPQHF; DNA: TGTGCCAGCAGCTTCGAGACAGGGAACAATCAGCCCCAGCATTTT
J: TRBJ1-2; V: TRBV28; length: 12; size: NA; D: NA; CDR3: CASSQGNYGYTF; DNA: TGTGCCAGCTCTCAGGGGAATTATGGCTACACCTTC
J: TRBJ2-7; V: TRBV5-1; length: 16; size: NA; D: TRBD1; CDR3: CASSARRDRGTYEQYF; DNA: TGCGCCAGCAGCGCCCGGCGGGACAGGGGAACCTACGAGCAGTACTTC
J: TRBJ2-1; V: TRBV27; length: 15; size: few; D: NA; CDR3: CASSILASEGNEQFF; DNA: TGTGCCAGCAGTATTCTAGCGTCTGAGGGGAATGAGCAGTTCTTC
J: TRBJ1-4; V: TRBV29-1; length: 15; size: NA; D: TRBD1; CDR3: CSVGQGDSTNEKLFF; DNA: TGCAGCGTTGGTCAGGGGGACTCAACTAATGAAAAACTGTTTTTT
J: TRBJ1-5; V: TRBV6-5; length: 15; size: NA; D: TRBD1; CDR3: CASSGDRGHAQPQHF; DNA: TGTGCCAGCAGTGGCGACAGGGGGCATGCTCAGCCCCAGCATTTT
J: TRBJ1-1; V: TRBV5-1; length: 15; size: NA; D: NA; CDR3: CASSFLGRINTEAFF; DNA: TGCGCCAGCAGCTTTTTGGGCAGGATAAACACTGAAGCTTTCTTT
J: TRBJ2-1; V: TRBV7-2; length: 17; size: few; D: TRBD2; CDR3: CASSLALGSGSWNEQFF; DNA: TGTGCCAGCAGCTTAGCATTGGGTAGCGGGAGTTGGAATGAGCAGTTCTTC
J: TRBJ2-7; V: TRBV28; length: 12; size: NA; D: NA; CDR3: CASSTRGYEQYF; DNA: TGTGCCAGCAGCACAAGGGGTTACGAGCAGTACTTC
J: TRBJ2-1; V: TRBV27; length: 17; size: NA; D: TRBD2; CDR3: CASSYRRTSGFYNEQFF; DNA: TGTGCCAGCAGTTACCGACGGACTAGCGGCTTCTACAATGAGCAGTTCTTC
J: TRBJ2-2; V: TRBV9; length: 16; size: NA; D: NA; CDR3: CASSVGGRRPTGELFF; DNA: TGTGCCAGCAGCGTAGGTGGCAGGCGACCCACCGGGGAGCTGTTTTTT
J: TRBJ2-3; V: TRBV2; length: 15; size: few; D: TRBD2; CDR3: CASSDGSGRGDTQYF; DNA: TGTGCCAGCAGTGACGGTAGCGGGAGGGGGGATACGCAGTATTTT
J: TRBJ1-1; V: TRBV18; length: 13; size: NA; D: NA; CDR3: CASSPRSGREAFF; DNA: TGTGCCAGCTCACCACGGTCTGGGCGAGAAGCTTTCTTT
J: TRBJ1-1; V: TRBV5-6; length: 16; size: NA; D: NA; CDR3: CASSGGIREAHTEAFF; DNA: TGTGCCAGCAGCGGGGGAATCAGGGAGGCGCACACTGAAGCTTTCTTT
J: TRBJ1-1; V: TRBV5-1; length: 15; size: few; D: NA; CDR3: CASSLLGLGQSVAFF; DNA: TGCGCCAGCAGTCTCCTGGGGCTCGGACAGTCGGTAGCTTTCTTT